This TCR beta chain was sequenced for a study of T cell changes during pregnancy in multiple sclerosis. V lost 4 bases and J 1 base, leaving 11 bases between the germline ends. CDR3 length equals 14 residues. Germline CDR1 is MNHEY and CDR2 is SMNVEV (reference sequence). The table came from immunoSEQ multiplex PCR; TCRdb's copy has only in-frame clones and leaves some out. The sample includes tens of thousands of clones, about 92% of them seen just once. J is TRBJ2-7 and V is TRBV27; tentative D call: TRBD1 (6 bases). This receptor was obtained from a female donor in good health, enrolled as a control in a pregnancy study. The sequencing used peripheral blood, collected in the third trimester of pregnancy. CDR3 nucleotide sequence: TGTGCCAGCAGTTCCCAGGGGTCTTCCTACGAGCAGTACTTC. Its protein product is CASSSQGSSYEQYF.